A selection of T cell receptor beta chains follows, all from one sample in a study of kidney transplant recipient with SARS-CoV-2 infection. TCRdb fed the reads into MiXCR, producing one record per CDR3 protein. The sample records fewer than 250,000 distinct CDR3 sequences, around 28% being singletons. Source: a blood sample, taken at baseline and on day 111 from a kidney transplant recipient. The receptors originated from a male patient in his thirties who had COVID-19 and was a kidney transplant recipient. Some T cells may originate from the graft donor. Both conserved end residues are trimmed from each CDR3. Each record gives: J gene, clone size, V gene, CDR3 length, CDR3 protein. The size entry is marked missing in some rows and otherwise reads once, few, many or a size class.

TRBJ1-1 | many | TRBV6-2/TRBV6-3 | 12 | ASRTNRGRTEAF
TRBJ1-5 | many | TRBV6-5 | 13 | ASSSTQGSNQPQH
TRBJ1-2 | many | TRBV20-1 | 13 | SARDLGTYYYGYT
TRBJ2-7 | many | TRBV29-1 | 11 | SVEDRISYEQY
TRBJ1-2 | many | TRBV9 | 14 | ASSVRYSRKTYGYT
TRBJ2-5 | many | TRBV3-1 | 13 | ASIHQVGGGETQY
TRBJ1-2 | many | TRBV8-2 | 14 | GSGCNDSRKTYGYT
TRBJ2-2 | NA | TRBV2 | 11 | ASRKGTLGELF
TRBJ1-2 | many | TRBV8-2 | 14 | GSHRVDSRKTYGYT
TRBJ2-5 | many | TRBV27 | 12 | ASSWTSGQETQY
TRBJ1-2 | many | TRBV6-5 | 15 | ASSWTLECRKTYGYT
TRBJ1-6 | many | TRBV11-2 | 10 | ASPHYSPPLH
TRBJ2-5 | NA | TRBV20-1 | 8 | SLVKETQY
TRBJ2-5 | NA | TRBV3-1 | 15 | ASSGPDPISFPETQY
TRBJ1-3 | many | TRBV20-1 | 13 | SARDLGLAGNTIY
TRBJ1-1 | many | TRBV7-2 | 12 | ASRLFQGLTEAF
TRBJ2-3 | many | TRBV5-1 | 13 | ASNSYRGSTDTQY
TRBJ2-1 | few | TRBV5-8 | 13 | ASSLEVLASSEQF
TRBJ2-2 | many | TRBV2 | 10 | ASRDYTGELF
TRBJ2-3 | few | TRBV4-1 | 15 | ASSQSGTSGITDTQY
TRBJ2-7 | many | TRBV7-8 | 13 | ASSLKGRGIHEQY
TRBJ1-5 | many | TRBV28 | 14 | ASSLGRGRINQPQH
TRBJ1-5 | many | TRBV28 | 10 | ASSLIGQPQH
TRBJ2-3 | many | TRBV21-1 | 15 | ASSCSLATVMQDTQY
TRBJ2-2 | NA | TRBV11-2 | 14 | ASSTPRVLDTGELF
TRBJ1-2 | many | TRBV6-1 | 15 | ASSALPSMRKTYGYT
TRBJ2-7 | NA | TRBV15 | 10 | AISRPGQGTY
TRBJ1-2 | many | TRBV8-2 | 14 | GSASSDSRKTYGYT
TRBJ1-2 | many | TRBV7-9 | 12 | ASSPRQGLNGYT
TRBJ1-2 | many | TRBV19 | 15 | ASSVNRTNRKTYGYT
TRBJ2-4 | NA | TRBV19 | 13 | ASSIANRGKNIQY
TRBJ1-2 | many | TRBV5-1 | 10 | ASKLGDYGYT
TRBJ2-3 | many | TRBV21-1 | 15 | ASRNDIATVMQDTQY
TRBJ2-7 | many | TRBV29-1 | 10 | SGVRGAYEQY
TRBJ1-2 | NA | TRBV6-8 | 15 | ASSALERSRKTYGYT